The clone carrying this T cell receptor beta chain was found many times. Uncontrolled infections, other autoimmune diseases, pregnancy or lactation led to exclusion of patients. The CDR3 has 16 amino acids. In germline, CDR1 is SGHRS, CDR2 YFSETQ. Trimming cost V 3 bases and J 5 bases, with 20 bases left between them. This entry belongs to a study of T cells in Graves' hyperthyroidism and ophthalmopathy. The TCR beta CDR3 regions underwent amplification using RNA transcripts as the source. TCR CDR3 regions were first amplified by RT-PCR with HTBI primers. MiXCR, run by TCRdb on the multiplex PCR reads, gives a single entry per CDR3 protein. Among 730,000 or so distinct CDR3 sequences listed, 15% to 20% were seen once.

Material: blood. The chain joins TRBV5-1 to TRBJ1-1; D might be TRBD1 (6 bases). This receptor was taken from a woman between 50 and 59 years old with Graves' hyperthyroidism that later progressed to Graves' ophthalmopathy. CDR3 amino acids: CASSSVRGGQGTEAFF. Written as DNA, the CDR3 is TGCGCCAGCAGCTCGGTCCGGGGGGGGCAAGGGACTGAAGCTTTCTTT.